A single sample gave rise to the 30 T cell receptor beta chains below, sequenced in a study of CD8+ T cells in alopecia areata. RNA, once extracted, was reverse transcribed into cDNA for use as the sequencing template. Generated by immunoSEQ multiplex PCR, the TCRdb table keeps only in-frame clones and is missing some. The data show around 160,000 clones, 55% to 75% seen once. The treatment is: oral pan-JAK inhibitor, 5-10 mg twice daily. The sample here was CD4+ T cells sorted from blood, taken at week 24, from a patient treated with tofacitinib. All receptors derive from a human donor with alopecia areata.

The V and J genes are TRBV4-1 and TRBJ1-5; D is uncertain. The germline V and J ends were trimmed by 0 bases and 9 bases, with 15 bases remaining between them. The CDR3 is 15 residues long. The germline V gene has CDR1 MGHRA and CDR2 YSYEKL. CDR3 in DNA: TGCGCCAGCAGCCAAGAATTAGTACCTTTCAGGCCCCAGCATTTT. Translation gives CASSQELVPFRPQHF.

V usage is TRBV4-2 and J usage is TRBJ2-5; no definite D call. This CDR3 has 14 residues. Trimming cost V 2 bases and J 0 bases, with 7 bases left between them. Germline V gene sequence: CDR1 LGHNA, CDR2 YNFKEQ. The CDR3 loop reads CASSQLSYQETQYF. The CDR3 bases are TGTGCCAGCAGCCAACTCAGCTACCAAGAGACCCAGTACTTC.

The chain carries TRBV19 and TRBJ1-2; 7 bases match TRBD1. The V and J ends lost 4 bases and 1 base, in that order; junction bases with no gene match: 3. The germline V gene encodes CDR1 LNHDA and CDR2 SQIVND (reference sequence). The CDR3 is made up of 14 amino acids. The CDR3 nucleotides are TGTGCCAGTAGTACGACAGGGAATAACTATGGCTACACCTTC. It translates to CASSTTGNNYGYTF.

V and J are TRBV4-2 and TRBJ2-3; no clear D gene. The CDR3 runs to 15 residues. Trimming removed 4 bases from V and 1 base from J, with 12 bases in between. Germline CDR1 is LGHNA and CDR2 is YNFKEQ. Here the CDR3 reads CASSRDPGGTDTQYF. The CDR3 coding sequence is TGTGCCAGCAGCCGGGATCCGGGTGGCACAGATACGCAGTATTTT.

This chain links TRBV30 with TRBJ1-5; no firm D call. Trimming removed 0 bases from V and 11 bases from J, with 8 bases in between. Germline CDR1 GTSNPN, CDR2 SVGIG (reference sequence). The CDR3 has 11 amino acids. CDR3 protein: CAWSVGLAQHF. The CDR3 coding sequence is TGTGCCTGGAGTGTCGGGCTGGCCCAGCATTTT.

The chain couples TRBV15 to TRBJ1-6; 9 bases align to TRBD1. This CDR3 is built from 16 residues. Trimming cost V 6 bases and J 7 bases; bases outside gene matches: 10. Looked up from germline, CDR1 is LNHNV and CDR2 is YYDKDF (reference sequence). CDR3 amino acids: CATRITGTGINSPLHF. CDR3 in DNA: TGTGCCACCAGAATAACCGGGACAGGGATCAATTCACCCCTCCACTTT.

This chain joins TRBV19 and TRBJ1-2; 7 positions match TRBD1. J lost 2 bases, V lost 5 bases, and 5 bases had no gene match. The V gene's germline CDR1 is LNHDA and CDR2 SQIVND (reference sequence). CDR3 length: 14 amino acids. The CDR3 DNA reads TGTGCCAGTAGTGCGACAGGGAGCAACTATGGCTACACCTTC. It yields the protein CASSATGSNYGYTF. The variable domain in full, with the rest retrieved from reference TRBV19 and TRBJ1-2, is DGGITQSPKYLFRKEGQNVTLSCEQNLNHDAMYWYRQDPGQGLRLIYYSQIVNDFQKGDIAEGYSVSREKKESFPLTVTSAQKNPTAFYLCASSATGSNYGYTFGSGTRLTVV.

V gene TRBV19 combines with J gene TRBJ2-2; D might be TRBD1 (5 bases). In germline, CDR1 is LNHDA, CDR2 SQIVND (reference sequence). The V and J ends lost 3 bases and 0 bases respectively, with 11 bases between them. The CDR3 is 16 amino acids. CDR3: CASSIGARTNTGELFF. For the CDR3, the DNA is TGTGCCAGTAGTATTGGGGCTAGAACGAACACCGGGGAGCTGTTTTTT.

This clone was seen more than once but under ten times. The chain employs TRBV7-9 and TRBJ1-1; D might be TRBD1 (6 bases). In germline, CDR1 is SEHNR, CDR2 FQNEAQ (reference sequence). This CDR3 region has 15 residues. V lost 0 bases to trimming and J lost 2 bases, with 10 bases between them. CDR3 amino acids: CASSLASGDNTEAFF. The CDR3 DNA reads as TGTGCCAGCAGCTTAGCGTCAGGGGATAACACTGAAGCTTTCTTT.

The chain couples TRBV29-1 to TRBJ2-5; D possibly corresponds to TRBD2 (5 bases). V lost 4 bases and J lost 5, with 17 bases in between. This CDR3 contains 14 residues. Germline assignment: CDR1 SQVTM and CDR2 ANQGSEA. CDR3 loop: CSVAPTLKRETQYF. The CDR3 DNA reads TGCAGCGTTGCTCCCACCTTAAAGCGGGAGACCCAGTACTTC.

This chain links TRBV4-2 with TRBJ2-5; D gene uncertain. Germline V gene lookup returns CDR1 LGHNA and CDR2 YNFKEQ. The CDR3 sequence is 11 residues long. Trimming pared 2 bases from V and 2 bases from J, leaving 0 bases between. The CDR3 bases are TGTGCCAGCAGCCAACAAGAGACCCAGTACTTC. It specifies CASSQQETQYF.

This clone showed up just a few times. The rearrangement uses TRBV9 and TRBJ2-3; the D gene is possibly TRBD1 (6 bases). V was pared by 2 bases and J by 2 bases, with 12 bases between. Germline V CDR1 and CDR2: SGDLS, YYNGEE. The CDR3 is 15 amino acids. The CDR3 bases are TGTGCCAGCAGCGTTATTAGGGGGAACACAGATACGCAGTATTTT. Protein sequence: CASSVIRGNTDTQYF.

The V call is TRBV27, the J call TRBJ1-5, with D hard to call. Germline V lookup: CDR1 MNHEY, CDR2 SMNVEV (reference sequence). This CDR3 has 14 amino acids. Trimming removed 5 bases from V and 0 bases from J, with 8 bases in between. The CDR3 protein is CASSGRDSNQPQHF. The CDR3 DNA reads as TGTGCCAGCAGTGGTCGTGATAGCAATCAGCCCCAGCATTTT.

V and J are TRBV7-2 and TRBJ2-7, with a tentative D call TRBD2 (6 bases). The germline V gene encodes CDR1 SGHTA and CDR2 FQGNSA. V gave up 5 bases and J gave up 3 bases, with 14 bases separating them. This CDR3 region has 14 residues. The chain's CDR3 is CASSPRRGNYEQYF. The CDR3 coding sequence is TGTGCCAGCAGCCCAAGACGGGGGAACTACGAGCAGTACTTC.

V usage is TRBV27 and J usage is TRBJ2-7, with TRBD1 matching over 7 bases. The CDR3 totals 15 residues. V shed 5 bases and J 0 bases; nucleotides not matched to a gene: 7. Germline V gene sequence: CDR1 MNHEY, CDR2 SMNVEV (reference sequence). CDR3 sequence: CASSLTGDPSYEQYF. The CDR3 DNA reads TGTGCCAGCAGTCTCACAGGGGACCCCTCCTACGAGCAGTACTTC.

The CDR3 sequence: CASSEAEFQYF. CDR3 sequence (DNA): TGTGCCAGCAGTGAAGCCGAATTCCAGTACTTC. V and J are TRBV2 and TRBJ2-5; D is undetermined. Germline-derived CDR1 and CDR2 are SNHLY and FYNNEI. This CDR3 comprises 11 residues. The germline V and J ends were trimmed by 0 bases and 10 bases, with 6 bases remaining between them.

The sample holds a few counts of this clone. The CDR3 bases are TGTGCCAGCAGTTACTCGACCTTTCGGGGGGCCAACGTCCTGACTTTC. Its translation: CASSYSTFRGANVLTF. J is TRBJ2-6 and V is TRBV6-5; D unresolved. V was trimmed by 0 bases and J by 4 bases, leaving 10 bases between them. This CDR3 spans 16 amino acids. CDR1 and CDR2 (germline): MNHEY, SVGAGI.

The J gene is TRBJ1-6, the V gene TRBV28; 7 nucleotides line up with TRBD1. Germline CDR1 and CDR2: MDHEN and SYDVKM. This CDR3 region has 16 residues. Germline trimming cut 2 bases from V and 7 bases from J; bases unmatched to any gene: 8. CDR3 bases: TGTGCCAGCAGTTTAGCAGACAGGGTAGGAAATTCACCCCTCCACTTT. This encodes CASSLADRVGNSPLHF.

This clone was seen only a few times. The rearrangement uses TRBV19 and TRBJ2-7, with D unclear. Germline V gene sequence: CDR1 LNHDA, CDR2 SQIVND (reference sequence). Trimming took off 0 bases at V and 8 bases at J, with 11 bases between the two ends. The CDR3 loop spans 13 amino acids. For the CDR3, the DNA is TGTGCCAGTAGTATAGATGCTCGTCTACAGCAGTACTTC. As protein: CASSIDARLQQYF.

CDR3 bases: TGTGCCAGCAGCCAAGATTTGGGGGCCCCGGAGCTGTTTTTT. Protein product: CASSQDLGAPELFF. The V gene is TRBV14, the J gene TRBJ2-2, with D maybe TRBD1 (6 bases). In germline, CDR1 is SGHDN, CDR2 FVKESK. The CDR3 is 14 residues long. With 0 bases removed from V and 10 bases from J, the gap between germline ends came to 12 bases.

The rearrangement links TRBV11-3 to TRBJ2-5; TRBD2 matches at 14 bases. The CDR3 contains 16 residues. V trimming: 4 bases; J trimming: 13 bases; junction bases outside the gene matches: 14. From germline, CDR1 is SGHNT and CDR2 YENEEA. The CDR3 region has the DNA TGTGCCAGCAGCTCAGGGACTAGCGGGGGCCGGGGTTCGGCGTACTTC. Its protein is CASSSGTSGGRGSAYF.

This chain joins TRBV7-3 and TRBJ2-3; 9 nucleotides align to TRBD2. J was trimmed by 7 bases and V by 5 bases; bases with no gene match: 10. The germline gives CDR1 SGHTA, CDR2 FQGTGA. This CDR3 has 15 amino acids. CDR3 in amino acids: CASSPGGSGGYTQYF. Here the CDR3 DNA reads TGTGCCAGCAGCCCTGGAGGTAGCGGGGGATATACGCAGTATTTT.

This sequence joins TRBV19 and TRBJ1-2; perhaps TRBD1 as D (5 bases). Germline CDR1 LNHDA, CDR2 SQIVND (reference sequence). Deletions cut 0 bases from V and 2 bases from J, with 10 bases between. The CDR3 length is 15 residues. CDR3 DNA: TGTGCCAGTAGTATAGATAAGGGGTACAACTATGGCTACACCTTC. Translated: CASSIDKGYNYGYTF.

This clone was observed a single time. The V gene is TRBV29-1, the J gene TRBJ1-4; 7 bases align to TRBD1. Per germline, CDR1 SQVTM and CDR2 ANQGSEA. Trimming took 5 bases from V and 4 from J; bases not matched to a gene: 7. This CDR3 comprises 14 residues. The CDR3 nucleotides read TGCAGCGTTCCGGAGGGACAGAGTAATGAAAAACTGTTTTTT. Protein product: CSVPEGQSNEKLFF.

In its sample, this clone was seen a few times. This chain connects TRBV27 to TRBJ1-3; D might be TRBD1 (5 bases). CDR1 and CDR2 from the germline V gene are MNHEY and SMNVEV (reference sequence). V was pared by 2 bases and J by 2 bases, with 13 bases between. This CDR3 has 16 amino acids. In nucleotides, the CDR3 is TGTGCCAGCAGTTTAAGGGAACCGGGGGCTGGAAACACCATATATTTT. Translation gives CASSLREPGAGNTIYF.

Only a few counts were recorded for this clone. V usage is TRBV4-2 and J usage is TRBJ1-6; 8 bases are a match to TRBD1. The CDR3 sequence is 16 residues long. V shed 2 bases, J shed 5 bases, and the junction held 5 bases outside the gene matches. Germline lookup yields CDR1 LGHNA and CDR2 YNFKEQ. This CDR3 is CASSQRSDRDNSPLHF. CDR3 nucleotide sequence: TGTGCCAGCAGCCAACGCTCGGACAGGGATAATTCACCCCTCCACTTT.

The chain is built from TRBV6-5 and TRBJ2-7, with D hard to call. The CDR3 has 14 amino acids. CDR1 and CDR2 from the germline V gene are MNHEY and SVGAGI. Trimming took 7 bases from V and 2 from J, leaving 15 bases between them. CDR3 residues: CASNSGSQTYEQYF. CDR3 nucleotides: TGTGCCAGCAACTCCGGGTCCCAAACCTACGAGCAGTACTTC.

This chain links TRBV30 with TRBJ1-5; a possible D gene is TRBD1 (5 bases). The CDR3 covers 14 residues. V was shortened by 2 bases and J by 2 bases, with 10 bases between the two germline ends. Looked up from germline, CDR1 is GTSNPN and CDR2 is SVGIG (reference sequence). CDR3 sequence reads: CAWSLGTGNQPQHF. CDR3 nucleotides: TGTGCCTGGAGTCTAGGGACGGGCAATCAGCCCCAGCATTTT. Drawing the rest from reference TRBV30 and TRBJ1-5, the complete variable domain is SQTIHQWPATLVQPVGSPLSLECTVEGTSNPNLYWYRQAAGRGLQLLFYSVGIGQISSEVPQNLSASRPQDRQFILSSKKLLLSDSGFYLCAWSLGTGNQPQHFGDGTRLSIL.

This clone was observed a handful of times. The chain recombines TRBV9 with TRBJ2-5, with D maybe TRBD1 (5 bases). The CDR3 covers 15 residues. CDR1 is SGDLS, CDR2 YYNGEE, per germline. Trimming took 4 bases from V and 5 from J, leaving 18 bases between them. DNA for the CDR3: TGTGCCAGCAGCCGACAGACGGCGGCACGGGAGACCCAGTACTTC. As protein: CASSRQTAARETQYF.

The V and J genes are TRBV30 and TRBJ1-5; D gene ambiguous. The CDR3 loop spans 14 amino acids. Trimming took off 0 bases at V and 4 bases at J, with 10 bases between the two ends. Germline-derived CDR1 and CDR2 are GTSNPN and SVGIG (reference sequence). For the CDR3, the DNA is TGTGCCTGGAGTGTACTACCGGTAAATCAGCCCCAGCATTTT. Translation gives CAWSVLPVNQPQHF.